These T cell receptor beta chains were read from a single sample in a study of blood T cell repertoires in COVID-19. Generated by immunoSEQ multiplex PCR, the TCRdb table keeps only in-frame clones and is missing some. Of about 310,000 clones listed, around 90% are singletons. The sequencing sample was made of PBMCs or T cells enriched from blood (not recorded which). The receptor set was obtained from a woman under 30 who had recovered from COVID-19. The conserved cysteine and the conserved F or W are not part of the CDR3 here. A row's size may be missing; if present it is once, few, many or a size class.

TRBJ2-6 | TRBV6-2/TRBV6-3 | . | ASSYVVNSGANVLT
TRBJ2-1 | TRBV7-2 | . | ASSLARTSGILSSYNEQF
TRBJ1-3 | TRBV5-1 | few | ASSNGQGAGNTIY
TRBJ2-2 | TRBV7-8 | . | ASSYSGTGDTGELF
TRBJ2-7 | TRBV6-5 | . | ASSYPEASGSNEQY
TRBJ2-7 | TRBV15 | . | ATSRVDFSYEQY
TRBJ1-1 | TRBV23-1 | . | ASSQPARDRGWEEVGEAF
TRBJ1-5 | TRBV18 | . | ASSLRGGATYSNQPQH
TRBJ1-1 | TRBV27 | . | ASKLDRFIPEAF
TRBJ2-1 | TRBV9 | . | ASSDSGNEQF
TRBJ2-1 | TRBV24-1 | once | ATSRTSGAYNEQF
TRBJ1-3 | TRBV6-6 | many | ASSYRDTGNTIY